Below, 21 T cell receptor beta chains from the same sample are listed, as sequenced in a study of blood T cell repertoires in COVID-19. Sequenced by immunoSEQ multiplex PCR; TCRdb stores in-frame clones only, minus some. The table records over 95,000 clones, 85% of them present only once. The sequenced material came from peripheral blood. The source is a human donor in a cohort sampled during active COVID-19.

The chain is built from TRBV6-2 or TRBV6-3 and TRBJ1-5; 7 bases align to TRBD1. Germline loops: CDR1 MNHEY, CDR2 SVGEGT. Trimming at V came to 6 bases and at J to 3 bases, leaving 11 bases not matched to a gene. This CDR3 is 16 amino acids long. The CDR3 loop reads CASSPKSGQVNQPQHF. In DNA form, the CDR3 reads TGTGCCAGCAGCCCTAAGAGCGGACAGGTCAATCAGCCCCAGCATTTT.

In this sample, this clone turned up a few times. The chain carries TRBV29-1 and TRBJ2-1, with D tentatively TRBD2 (5 bases). Germline loops: CDR1 SQVTM, CDR2 ANQGSEA. The CDR3 covers 13 residues. V shed 4 bases and J shed 1 base, with 8 bases lying between them. The CDR3 sequence: CSVVTSSYNEQFF. DNA of the CDR3: TGCAGCGTTGTAACTAGTTCCTACAATGAGCAGTTCTTC.

This clone was counted once. The V and J genes are TRBV5-1 and TRBJ2-2, with D maybe TRBD2 (7 bases). From germline, CDR1 is SGHRS and CDR2 YFSETQ. The CDR3 has 16 residues. Between the trimmed V and J ends, which lost 2 bases and 7 bases, there was a span of 18 bases. CDR3 DNA: TGCGCCAGCAGCTTCCAGGGGAAAGCGGGAAACGGGGAGCTGTTTTTT. It yields the protein CASSFQGKAGNGELFF.

V is TRBV12-3 or TRBV12-4 and J is TRBJ1-2; possible D gene TRBD1, 5 bases. V lost 6 bases to trimming and J lost 8 bases, with 13 bases between them. CDR3 size: 12 residues. DNA for the CDR3: TGTGCCAGCAGCCTTTCCAGGGTCGGCTACACCTTC. Its translation is CASSLSRVGYTF.

This clone occurred a few times. This sequence joins TRBV6-2 or TRBV6-3 and TRBJ1-1, with a tentative D call TRBD1 (6 bases). Germline V gene data show CDR1 as MNHEY and CDR2 as SVGEGT. The CDR3 loop spans 13 amino acids. Trimming shortened V by 6 bases and J by 1 base, and 9 bases separated the two germline ends. The DNA for the CDR3 is TGTGCCAGCAGCGACAGGACGAACACTGAAGCTTTCTTT. The encoded protein is CASSDRTNTEAFF.

The CDR3 here is CASSQVGGTSQETQYF. The CDR3 DNA is TGTGCCAGCAGCCAAGTGGGGGGGACCAGTCAAGAGACCCAGTACTTC. The chain is built from TRBV4-2 and TRBJ2-5; 7 nucleotides match TRBD2. Germline V gene data show CDR1 as LGHNA and CDR2 as YNFKEQ. After removal of 1 base from V and 2 bases from J, the junction contained 7 bases not matched to a gene. This CDR3 comprises 16 residues.

This chain uses TRBV28 with TRBJ2-7; D is unresolved. Germline V gene lookup returns CDR1 MDHEN and CDR2 SYDVKM. The CDR3 extends over 16 amino acids. The V gene lost 6 bases and the J gene lost 3 bases, with 21 bases spanning the gap. In DNA form, the CDR3 reads TGTGCCAGCAGCTTTACTTCGACTGCTCCGGACTACGAGCAGTACTTC. It yields the protein CASSFTSTAPDYEQYF.

The chain recombines TRBV7-8 with TRBJ1-1; D remains unclear. The CDR3 runs 11 residues. The germline V and J ends were trimmed by 2 bases and 6 bases, with 4 bases remaining between them. Germline CDR1 is SGHVS and CDR2 is FQNEAQ. The CDR3 sequence: CASSLSAEAFF. CDR3 bases: TGTGCCAGCAGCTTATCGGCTGAAGCTTTCTTT.

The gene calls are TRBV6-2 or TRBV6-3 and TRBJ2-3; a possible D gene is TRBD1 (6 bases). The CDR3 length is 16 residues. V was shortened by 1 base and J by 3 bases, with 14 bases between the two germline ends. In germline, CDR1 is MNHEY, CDR2 SVGEGT. CDR3 region: CASSYWGRGETDTQYF. Here the CDR3 DNA reads TGTGCCAGCAGTTACTGGGGCAGGGGAGAAACAGATACGCAGTATTTT.

The chain couples TRBV6-5 to TRBJ2-6; D gene ambiguous. Trimming shortened V by 0 bases and J by 3 bases, and 3 bases separated the two germline ends. CDR3 length equals 14 residues. Germline V gene sequence: CDR1 MNHEY, CDR2 SVGAGI. The CDR3 DNA follows: TGTGCCAGCAGTTACTCCGGTGGGGCCAACGTCCTGACTTTC. Encoded protein: CASSYSGGANVLTF.

This clone has only one observation. This rearrangement joins TRBV19 to TRBJ1-5; 8 bases agree with TRBD1. CDR3 length equals 16 residues. CDR1 is LNHDA, CDR2 SQIVND, per germline (reference sequence). V was clipped by 4 bases and J by 2 bases; unmatched bases: 7. The CDR3 bases are TGTGCCAGTAGTACGGACAGGGTTGGGCGCAATCAGCCCCAGCATTTT. Translating gives CASSTDRVGRNQPQHF.

This chain joins TRBV6-5 and TRBJ2-7, with 7 bases identical to TRBD2. Trimming removed 5 bases from V and 5 bases from J; junction bases left unmatched: 3. Germline values: CDR1 MNHEY, CDR2 SVGAGI. The CDR3 totals 12 residues. The CDR3 loop is CASSRGRDEQYF. CDR3 coding DNA: TGTGCCAGCAGTCGAGGGAGGGACGAGCAGTACTTC.

The chain recombines TRBV6-6 with TRBJ2-7; 10 bases are shared with TRBD2. J lost 2 bases, V lost 2 bases, and 6 bases had no gene match. Germline-derived CDR1 and CDR2 are MNHNY and SVGAGI (reference sequence). This CDR3 region has 16 residues. CDR3 nucleotides: TGTGCCAGCAGTTACGATACTAGCGGGGCACCCTACGAGCAGTACTTC. This sequence encodes CASSYDTSGAPYEQYF.

The chain has TRBV5-1 and TRBJ2-2; a possible D gene is TRBD2 (6 bases). V lost 2 bases to trimming and J lost 0 bases, with 17 bases between them. From germline, CDR1 is SGHRS and CDR2 YFSETQ. The CDR3 has 18 amino acids. In DNA form, the CDR3 reads TGCGCCAGCAGCTTTACATGGGCGGGACCCGCGAACACCGGGGAGCTGTTTTTT. This codes for CASSFTWAGPANTGELFF. Full variable domain (outside the CDR3, taken from reference TRBV5-1 and TRBJ2-2): KAGVTQTPRYLIKTRGQQVTLSCSPISGHRSVSWYQQTPGQGLQFLFEYFSETQRNKGNFPGRFSGRQFSNSRSEMNVSTLELGDSALYLCASSFTWAGPANTGELFFGEGSRLTVL.

The rearrangement uses TRBV6-1 and TRBJ1-6, with 7 bases that match TRBD1. V shed 0 bases and J 0 bases; nucleotides not matched to a gene: 2. Germline V lookup: CDR1 MNHNS, CDR2 SASEGT. The length of the CDR3 is 17 residues. The CDR3 coding sequence is TGTGCCAGCAGTGAAGCAAGGGACAGCTCCTATAATTCACCCCTCCACTTT. Amino acids: CASSEARDSSYNSPLHF.

The chain uses TRBV4-1 and TRBJ1-2; TRBD1 agrees at 10 bases. After removal of 2 bases from V and 7 bases from J, the junction contained 7 bases not matched to a gene. The CDR3 has 15 amino acids. Germline CDR1 reads MGHRA; CDR2 reads YSYEKL. The CDR3 DNA is TGCGCCAGCAGCCAACCGGGACAGGGGATGGGTGGCTACACCTTC. Protein: CASSQPGQGMGGYTF.

In its sample, this clone was seen a few times. V usage is TRBV7-8 and J usage is TRBJ2-1, with 9 bases that match TRBD2. This CDR3 spans 14 amino acids. After removal of 0 bases from V and 6 bases from J, the junction contained 0 bases not matched to a gene. Germline V gives CDR1 SGHVS, CDR2 FQNEAQ. The CDR3 here is CASSLASGGNEQFF. CDR3 sequence (DNA): TGTGCCAGCAGCTTAGCTAGCGGGGGCAATGAGCAGTTCTTC.

The chain carries TRBV6-6 and TRBJ1-2, with a tentative D call TRBD1 (5 bases). This CDR3 is 12 amino acids long. Germline values: CDR1 MNHNY, CDR2 SVGAGI (reference sequence). Trimming removed 5 bases from V and 4 bases from J, with 8 bases in between. The CDR3 sequence: CASSRDSYGYTF. The CDR3 nucleotides are TGTGCCAGCAGTCGCGACAGCTATGGCTACACCTTC.

The rearrangement joins TRBV27 to TRBJ2-7; no firm D call. Trimming shortened V by 7 bases and J by 3 bases, and 7 bases separated the two germline ends. This CDR3 region has 11 residues. Per the germline V gene, CDR1 is MNHEY and CDR2 is SMNVEV (reference sequence). CDR3 region: CASTHNYEQYF. The CDR3 DNA sequence: TGTGCCAGCACTCACAACTACGAGCAGTACTTC.

V gene TRBV7-2 combines with J gene TRBJ2-1, with D possibly TRBD1 on 6 matching bases. With 0 bases removed from V and 5 bases from J, the gap between germline ends came to 20 bases. Germline values: CDR1 SGHTA, CDR2 FQGNSA. The CDR3 is 18 residues long. The CDR3 loop is CASSLALGGGSTDNEQFF. As DNA, the CDR3 is TGTGCCAGCAGCTTAGCATTAGGGGGTGGCTCGACAGACAATGAGCAGTTCTTC.

The CDR3 DNA reads as TGTGCCAGCAGCCCCGGGACAGTCTATGGCTACACCTTC. It is translated as CASSPGTVYGYTF. The V and J genes are TRBV9 and TRBJ1-2; 7 bases line up with TRBD1. V shed 4 bases and J 4 bases; nucleotides not matched to a gene: 4. This CDR3 has 13 amino acids. The germline V gene has CDR1 SGDLS and CDR2 YYNGEE. The full variable domain, with the rest looked up from reference TRBV9 and TRBJ1-2, is DSGVTQTPKHLITATGQRVTLRCSPRSGDLSVYWYQQSLDQGLQFLIQYYNGEERAKGNILERFSAQQFPDLHSELNLSSLELGDSALYFCASSPGTVYGYTFGSGTRLTVV.